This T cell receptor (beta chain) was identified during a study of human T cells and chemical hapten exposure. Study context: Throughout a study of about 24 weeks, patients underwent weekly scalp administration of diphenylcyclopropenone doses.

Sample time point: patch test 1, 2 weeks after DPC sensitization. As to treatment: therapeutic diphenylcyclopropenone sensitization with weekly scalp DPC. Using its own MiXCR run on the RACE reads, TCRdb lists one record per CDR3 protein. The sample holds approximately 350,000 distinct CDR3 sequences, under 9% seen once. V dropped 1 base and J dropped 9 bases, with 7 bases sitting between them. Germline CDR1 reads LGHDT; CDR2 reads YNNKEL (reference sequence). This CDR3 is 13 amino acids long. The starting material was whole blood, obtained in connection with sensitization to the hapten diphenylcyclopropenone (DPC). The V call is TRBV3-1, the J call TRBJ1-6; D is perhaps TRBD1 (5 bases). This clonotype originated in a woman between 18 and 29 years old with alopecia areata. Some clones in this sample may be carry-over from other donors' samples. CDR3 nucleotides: TGTGCCAGCAGCCAAGGGGGGATTTCACCCCTCCACTTT. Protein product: CASSQGGISPLHF.